One sample yielded the 25 T cell receptor beta chains listed below, sequenced in a study of blood T cell repertoires in COVID-19. Measured with immunoSEQ multiplex PCR; TCRdb has only the in-frame clones, and not every one. The table lists some 200,000 clones, 70% to 85% of them singletons. The sequenced sample was PBMCs or T cells enriched from blood (not recorded which). These receptors originate from a woman in her forties with acute COVID-19.

This clone showed up just a few times. The gene calls are TRBV27 and TRBJ1-5; 7 bases agree with TRBD1. V shed 2 bases and J 5 bases; nucleotides not matched to a gene: 6. Germline CDR1 MNHEY, CDR2 SMNVEV (reference sequence). This CDR3 region has 15 residues. DNA for the CDR3: TGTGCCAGCAGTTTAAACCGGGACAGATATCAGCCCCAGCATTTT. It encodes CASSLNRDRYQPQHF.

V gene TRBV19 combines with J gene TRBJ1-5; weak D call: TRBD1 (6 bases). Looked up from germline, CDR1 is LNHDA and CDR2 is SQIVND (reference sequence). V shed 6 bases and J shed 0 bases, with 12 bases lying between them. The CDR3 spans 15 residues. CDR3 DNA sequence: TGTGCCAGTAGGGGAGGGACACCTAGCAATCAGCCCCAGCATTTT. Protein sequence: CASRGGTPSNQPQHF.

V usage is TRBV4-3 and J usage is TRBJ1-2; D remains ambiguous. CDR1 and CDR2 (germline): LGHNA, YSLEER. The CDR3 contains 17 residues. V was pared by 0 bases and J by 8 bases, with 22 bases between. This chain's CDR3 is CASSQEGRARQSMGYTF. For the CDR3, the DNA is TGCGCCAGCAGCCAAGAGGGCAGAGCCCGACAATCGATGGGCTACACCTTC.

As for this clone: At one end the junction does not follow the germline gene, possibly because of a read error. J is TRBJ2-3 and V is TRBV5-6; the match to TRBD2 covers 9 bases. CDR1 is SGHDT, CDR2 YYEEEE, per germline. The CDR3 runs to 17 residues. CDR3 region: CASSLNLAGQTTDAQYF. As DNA, the CDR3 is TGTGCCAGCAGCTTGAATCTAGCGGGGCAAACCACAGATGCGCAGTATTTT.

The chain links TRBV18 to TRBJ2-2; 10 bases fit TRBD2. The CDR3 has 18 amino acids. Germline V lookup: CDR1 KGHSH, CDR2 LQKENI. Trimming at V came to 4 bases and at J to 4 bases, leaving 12 bases not matched to a gene. In nucleotides, the CDR3 is TGTGCCAGCTCACTTACTTCTATAGCGGGAGGACCCACCGGGGAGCTGTTTTTT. Its translation: CASSLTSIAGGPTGELFF.

This rearrangement joins TRBV10-3 to TRBJ2-3; the match to TRBD1 covers 7 bases. Germline CDR1 reads ENHRY; CDR2 reads SYGVKD. V gave up 10 bases and J gave up 3 bases; unmatched junction bases: 13. CDR3 length equals 15 residues. In nucleotides, the CDR3 is TGTGCCACCTACCACCCGGGACAGTCAACAGATACGCAGTATTTT. This sequence encodes CATYHPGQSTDTQYF.

This clone was seen a handful of times. V and J are TRBV9 and TRBJ2-5, with a weak D call TRBD1 (6 bases). Trimming removed 3 bases at V and 4 bases at J, with 16 bases between. The CDR3 totals 15 residues. Germline V gives CDR1 SGDLS, CDR2 YYNGEE. DNA of the CDR3: TGTGCCAGCAGCGCCCCGCAGGGGATCGGAGAGACCCAGTACTTC. Translation: CASSAPQGIGETQYF.

Written as DNA, the CDR3 is TGTGCCAGAAGACTGACACTCAAACAGGGAAGAATCGCTTACGAGCAGTACTTC. Amino acid sequence: CARRLTLKQGRIAYEQYF. This chain connects TRBV5-3 to TRBJ2-7; weak D call: TRBD1 (6 bases). TRBV5-3 is filed as an ORF, its function uncertain. Between the trimmed V and J ends, which lost 5 bases and 4 bases, there was a span of 28 bases. The CDR3 consists of 18 residues.

The rearrangement links TRBV23-1 to TRBJ1-6; 10 nucleotides align to TRBD1. TRBV23-1 counts as an open reading frame of uncertain function. V trimming: 2 bases; J trimming: 9 bases; junction bases outside the gene matches: 13. The CDR3 totals 18 residues. The CDR3 loop reads CASSQPVPGQGMSSPLHF. CDR3 DNA sequence: TGCGCCAGCAGTCAACCCGTCCCGGGACAGGGGATGAGTTCACCCCTCCACTTT.

The chain uses TRBV11-2 and TRBJ1-2; 9 bases agree with TRBD1. With V trimmed by 4 bases and J by 4 bases, 10 bases remained unmatched. The CDR3 length is 16 residues. Germline V lookup: CDR1 SGHAT, CDR2 FQNNGV. The CDR3 reads CASSSNRDRDSYGYTF. Written as DNA, the CDR3 is TGTGCCAGCAGCTCTAACCGGGACAGGGATTCCTATGGCTACACCTTC.

This rearrangement joins TRBV3-1 (or the pseudogene TRBV3-2) to TRBJ2-7; 7 bases fit TRBD1. Germline values: CDR1 LGHDT, CDR2 YNNKEL (reference sequence). The CDR3 spans 12 residues. Trimming at V came to 4 bases and at J to 6 bases, leaving 3 bases not matched to a gene. The CDR3 DNA follows: TGTGCCAGCAGCCTGCCAGGGGGCGAGCAGTACTTC. Translating gives CASSLPGGEQYF.

The CDR3 spells CASRGAGGGNQPQHF. The CDR3 nucleotides are TGTGCCAGCAGGGGGGCAGGGGGCGGAAATCAGCCCCAGCATTTT. The chain carries TRBV28 and TRBJ1-5, with 8 bases fitting TRBD1. Germline assignment: CDR1 MDHEN and CDR2 SYDVKM. The CDR3 contains 15 residues. The ends lost 6 bases at V and 4 bases at J; junction bases unmatched: 8. The full variable domain, in which reference TRBV28 and TRBJ1-5 provide the parts outside the CDR3, is DVKVTQSSRYLVKRTGEKVFLECVQDMDHENMFWYRQDPGLGLRLIYFSYDVKMKEKGDIPEGYSVSREKKERFSLILESASTNQTSMYLCASRGAGGGNQPQHFGDGTRLSIL.

The J gene is TRBJ2-5, the V gene TRBV4-2; tentative D call: TRBD1 (6 bases). This CDR3 is 16 amino acids long. Trimming removed 0 bases from V and 0 bases from J, with 11 bases in between. The germline CDR1 and CDR2 sequences are LGHNA and YNFKEQ. The CDR3 coding sequence is TGTGCCAGCAGCCAAGATGGCCAGGGGTACCAAGAGACCCAGTACTTC. Its translation is CASSQDGQGYQETQYF.

The chain employs TRBV27 and TRBJ2-3; D ambiguous. The CDR3 is 11 residues long. V lost 8 bases, J lost 2 bases, and 5 bases lay in between. The V gene's germline CDR1 is MNHEY and CDR2 SMNVEV (reference sequence). Here the CDR3 DNA reads TGTGCCAGCCTGTCCACAGATACGCAGTATTTT. Translating it yields CASLSTDTQYF.

The rearrangement links TRBV4-2 to TRBJ2-3; 15 bases are a match to TRBD2. CDR3 size: 20 residues. Germline V lookup: CDR1 LGHNA, CDR2 YNFKEQ. The junction had 12 bases not matched to a gene; V was cut back by 4 bases and J by 1 base. CDR3 in amino acids: CASSRGLAGGPVAGTDTQYF. In nucleotides, the CDR3 is TGTGCCAGCAGCCGCGGACTAGCGGGGGGGCCGGTTGCTGGCACAGATACGCAGTATTTT.

The chain links TRBV28 to TRBJ1-2, with D possibly matching TRBD1 (5 bases). From germline, CDR1 is MDHEN and CDR2 SYDVKM. The CDR3 is 14 residues long. V lost 6 bases and J lost 4, with 15 bases in between. CDR3 coding DNA: TGTGCCAGCAGCTCTTTCGACAGCTTCTATGGCTACACCTTC. Translated: CASSSFDSFYGYTF.

This clone came up once. The genes are TRBV6-5 and TRBJ1-1; perhaps TRBD1 as D (6 bases). V was trimmed by 6 bases and J by 0 bases, leaving 8 bases between them. The CDR3 spans 13 residues. Germline V lookup: CDR1 MNHEY, CDR2 SVGAGI. In DNA form, the CDR3 reads TGTGCCAGCAGGGGGGGGCTGAACACTGAAGCTTTCTTT. Its translation is CASRGGLNTEAFF.

The V gene is TRBV18, the J gene TRBJ2-2, with D maybe TRBD1 (6 bases). CDR3 length: 14 amino acids. V was cut by 2 bases and J by 3 bases, with 7 bases left in between. The V gene's germline CDR1 is KGHSH and CDR2 LQKENI. The CDR3 spells CASSPRTDTGELFF. CDR3 DNA sequence: TGTGCCAGCTCACCAAGGACAGACACCGGGGAGCTGTTTTTT.

The rearrangement uses TRBV5-1 and TRBJ2-1, with D possibly matching TRBD2 (5 bases). CDR3 length equals 19 residues. The germline V gene encodes CDR1 SGHRS and CDR2 YFSETQ. With 4 bases removed from V and 0 bases from J, the gap between germline ends came to 23 bases. The DNA for the CDR3 is TGCGCCAGCAGCGCGGGTCCGACCTCATTATTAAGCTCCTACAATGAGCAGTTCTTC. Its translation is CASSAGPTSLLSSYNEQFF.

J is TRBJ2-1 and V is TRBV28; 10 bases agree with TRBD2. Germline V gene sequence: CDR1 MDHEN, CDR2 SYDVKM. The ends lost 10 bases at V and 5 bases at J; junction bases unmatched: 17. The CDR3 is 17 amino acids. The CDR3 coding sequence is TGTGCCACCGACCCCCCAGGGCGGACTAGCGGTCACAATGAGCAGTTCTTC. Residues: CATDPPGRTSGHNEQFF.

The genes are TRBV2 and TRBJ2-7; 8 bases are a match to TRBD1. The CDR3 is made up of 15 amino acids. The germline V gene encodes CDR1 SNHLY and CDR2 FYNNEI. The junction had 12 bases not matched to a gene; V was cut back by 8 bases and J by 3 bases. The CDR3 bases are TGTGCCAGCTTTCAACCGGACAGGGCGAGCTACGAGCAGTACTTC. Translating gives CASFQPDRASYEQYF.

This clone was found a few times. The gene calls are TRBV5-6 and TRBJ2-7, with TRBD2 matching over 7 bases. Germline loops: CDR1 SGHDT, CDR2 YYEEEE. Losses at the gene ends were 3 bases for V and 4 bases for J; bases not matched to a gene: 1. This CDR3 is built from 12 residues. CDR3 loop: CASSWGGYEQYF. In nucleotides, the CDR3 is TGTGCCAGCAGCTGGGGGGGTTACGAGCAGTACTTC.

This clone has a single count. The chain links TRBV25-1 to TRBJ1-2, with D possibly matching TRBD1 (5 bases). The CDR3 is 12 residues long. The germline V gene has CDR1 MGHDK and CDR2 SYGVNS. Trimming pared 8 bases from V and 4 bases from J, leaving 11 bases between. The CDR3 protein is CASYRGSYGYTF. The CDR3 DNA is TGTGCCAGCTATCGGGGGTCCTATGGCTACACCTTC.

Only a few counts were recorded for this clone. V is TRBV5-6 and J is TRBJ2-7; D unresolved. Trimming took off 2 bases at V and 3 bases at J, with 9 bases between the two ends. The CDR3 sequence is 13 residues long. Germline V gene sequence: CDR1 SGHDT, CDR2 YYEEEE. This CDR3 is CASSFDVGYEQYF. The CDR3 DNA follows: TGTGCCAGCAGCTTTGATGTCGGCTACGAGCAGTACTTC.

This rearrangement joins TRBV3-1 (or the pseudogene TRBV3-2) to TRBJ1-5, with 8 bases matching TRBD1. This CDR3 is 17 amino acids long. Germline V gives CDR1 LGHDT, CDR2 YNNKEL (reference sequence). Losses at the gene ends were 4 bases for V and 0 bases for J; bases not matched to a gene: 8. Here the CDR3 DNA reads TGTGCCAGCAGCCCGGGGGACAGGAGATATAGCAATCAGCCCCAGCATTTT. Protein: CASSPGDRRYSNQPQHF.